The clone carrying this T cell receptor beta chain showed up just a few times. This specimen belongs to a study of blood T cells in healthy people across ages. The second PCR ran about 6 to 12 cycles with a sample-barcoded 5' primer and J-beta primers. TCRdb fed the 5' RACE reads into MiXCR, producing one record per CDR3 protein. The sample has about 1.7 million distinct CDR3 sequences; 25% to 30% are singletons. Sequencing was done on a sample of blood. The sequence was collected from a young woman in good health.

CDR3 sequence reads: CASSSDGHSGANVLTF. In nucleotides, the CDR3 is TGCGCCAGCAGCTCGGACGGCCACTCTGGGGCCAACGTCCTGACTTTC. V gene TRBV4-1 combines with J gene TRBJ2-6; no reliable D call. The CDR3 is made up of 16 amino acids. From germline, CDR1 is MGHRA and CDR2 YSYEKL. Trimming stripped 5 bases from V and 0 bases from J, with 11 bases between.